Presented here are 7 T cell receptor beta chains from one specimen sequenced in a study of blood T cell repertoires in COVID-19. Here immunoSEQ multiplex PCR was the method, and the copy in TCRdb shows in-frame clones only, minus some. The profile covers approximately 200,000 clones, with 70% to 90% appearing a single time and 8% to 13% taken by the ten largest. Sequenced: peripheral blood. The receptors derive from an elderly woman with acute or convalescent COVID-19.

The sample holds a few counts of this clone. The chain uses TRBV12-3 or TRBV12-4 and TRBJ1-2; 9 bases agree with TRBD1. The CDR3 length is 13 residues. The V segment lost 6 bases and the J segment 8 bases; nucleotides outside the gene matches: 7. The CDR3 is CASSAGTGSGYTF. As DNA, the CDR3 is TGTGCCAGCAGCGCCGGGACAGGGTCCGGCTACACCTTC.

The rearrangement uses TRBV11-3 and TRBJ2-1; TRBD2 matches 8 bases. Germline V gives CDR1 SGHNT, CDR2 YENEEA. Trimming removed 7 bases from V and 4 bases from J; junction bases left unmatched: 9. This CDR3 comprises 15 residues. CDR3 sequence reads: CASIRAGGIYNEQFF. CDR3 DNA: TGTGCCAGCATACGCGCGGGGGGTATATACAATGAGCAGTTCTTC.

V usage is TRBV19 and J usage is TRBJ1-1; weak D call: TRBD1 (6 bases). V was cut by 10 bases and J by 1 base, with 10 bases left in between. From germline, CDR1 is LNHDA and CDR2 SQIVND (reference sequence). CDR3 length: 12 amino acids. Here the CDR3 reads CAIQGANTEAFF. The CDR3 nucleotides read TGTGCCATACAGGGCGCGAACACTGAAGCTTTCTTT.

The rearrangement uses TRBV7-9 and TRBJ2-2; D is possibly TRBD2 (5 bases). In germline, CDR1 is SEHNR, CDR2 FQNEAQ (reference sequence). The V gene lost 1 base and the J gene lost 2 bases, with 17 bases spanning the gap. This CDR3 is 18 amino acids long. CDR3 sequence reads: CASSLGRTSGRNTGELFF. The CDR3 region has the DNA TGTGCCAGCAGCTTAGGGAGAACTAGTGGGAGAAACACCGGGGAGCTGTTTTTT.

The gene calls are TRBV7-9 and TRBJ2-7, with 7 bases identical to TRBD2. The J segment lost 7 bases and the V segment lost 6 bases, leaving 15 bases of the junction unmatched. The CDR3 runs 15 residues. Per germline, CDR1 SEHNR and CDR2 FQNEAQ (reference sequence). This CDR3 reads CASSYGGSRFGEQYF. CDR3 nucleotide sequence: TGTGCCAGCAGTTACGGCGGGAGTAGGTTTGGAGAGCAGTACTTC.

The DNA for the CDR3 is TGTGCCAGCAGCTTAGTAACAGCGGGGGGCCCAGATACGCAGTATTTT. Its translation is CASSLVTAGGPDTQYF. The chain couples TRBV7-2 to TRBJ2-3, with 9 bases matching TRBD2. Germline values: CDR1 SGHTA, CDR2 FQGNSA. The length of the CDR3 is 16 residues. The junction had 6 bases not matched to a gene; V was cut back by 1 base and J by 4 bases. Full variable domain (remainder filled in from reference TRBV7-2 and TRBJ2-3): GAGVSQSPSNKVTEKGKDVELRCDPISGHTALYWYRQSLGQGLEFLIYFQGNSAPDKSGLPSDRFSAERTGGSVSTLTIQRTQQEDSAVYLCASSLVTAGGPDTQYFGPGTRLTVL.

The chain is built from TRBV10-3 and TRBJ1-5, with D possibly TRBD1 on 5 matching bases. This CDR3 contains 13 residues. The V gene's germline CDR1 is ENHRY and CDR2 SYGVKD. Trimming stripped 3 bases from V and 6 bases from J, with 9 bases between. The DNA of the CDR3 is TGTGCCATCAGTGATGGGGCCCGTCAGCCCCAGCATTTT. Residues: CAISDGARQPQHF.